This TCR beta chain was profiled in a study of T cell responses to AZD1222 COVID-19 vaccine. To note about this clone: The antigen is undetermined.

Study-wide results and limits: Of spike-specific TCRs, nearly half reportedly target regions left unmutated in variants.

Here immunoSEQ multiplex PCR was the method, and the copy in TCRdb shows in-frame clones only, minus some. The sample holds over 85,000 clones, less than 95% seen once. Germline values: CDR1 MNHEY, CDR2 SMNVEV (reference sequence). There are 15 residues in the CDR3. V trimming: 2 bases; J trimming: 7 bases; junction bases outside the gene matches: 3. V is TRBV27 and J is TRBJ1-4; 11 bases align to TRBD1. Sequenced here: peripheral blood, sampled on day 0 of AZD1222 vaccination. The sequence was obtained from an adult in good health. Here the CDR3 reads CASSLGTGGSEKLFF. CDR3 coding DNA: TGTGCCAGCAGTTTAGGGACAGGGGGTAGTGAAAAACTGTTTTTT.